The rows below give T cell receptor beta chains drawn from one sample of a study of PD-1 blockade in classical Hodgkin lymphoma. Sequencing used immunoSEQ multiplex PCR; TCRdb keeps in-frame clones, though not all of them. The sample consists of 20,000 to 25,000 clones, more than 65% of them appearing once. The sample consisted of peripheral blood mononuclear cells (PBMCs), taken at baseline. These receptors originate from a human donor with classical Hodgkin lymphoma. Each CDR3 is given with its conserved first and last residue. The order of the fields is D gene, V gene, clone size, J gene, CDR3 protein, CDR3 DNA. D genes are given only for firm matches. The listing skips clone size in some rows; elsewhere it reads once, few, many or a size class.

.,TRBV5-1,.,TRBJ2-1,CASSSDSNEQFF,TGCGCCAGCAGCTCGGACTCCAATGAGCAGTTCTTC
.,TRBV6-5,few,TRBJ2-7,CASRPGQLHEQYF,TGTGCCAGCAGACCCGGACAGCTCCACGAGCAGTACTTC
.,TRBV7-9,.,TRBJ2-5,CASSPPADKETQYF,TGTGCCAGCAGCCCCCCTGCGGATAAAGAGACCCAGTACTTC
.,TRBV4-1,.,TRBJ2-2,CASSQATGYHGELFF,TGCGCCAGCAGCCAAGCTACAGGGTATCACGGGGAGCTGTTTTTT
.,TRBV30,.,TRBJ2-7,CVCLWGPGYEQYF,TGTGTCTGCCTCTGGGGCCCTGGGTACGAGCAGTACTTC
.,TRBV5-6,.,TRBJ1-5,CASSFGPDSNQPQHF,TGTGCCAGCAGCTTTGGACCCGACAGCAATCAGCCCCAGCATTTT
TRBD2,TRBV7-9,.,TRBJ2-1,CASSALAGLGRNEQFF,TGTGCCAGCAGCGCCTTGGCGGGACTAGGTCGAAATGAGCAGTTCTTC
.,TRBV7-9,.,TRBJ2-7,CASSFSPRAPAPYEQYF,TGTGCCAGCAGCTTTTCGCCGCGGGCCCCCGCCCCCTACGAGCAGTACTTC
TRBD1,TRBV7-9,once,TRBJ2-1,CASSPRQGPSYNEQFF,TGTGCCAGCAGCCCCCGACAGGGGCCCTCCTACAATGAGCAGTTCTTC
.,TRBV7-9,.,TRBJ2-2,CASSPVLAERRELFF,TGTGCCAGCAGCCCCGTCCTCGCGGAACGACGTGAGCTGTTTTTT
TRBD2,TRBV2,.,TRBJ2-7,CASRETGGGYEQYF,TGTGCCAGTAGGGAGACGGGAGGCGGCTACGAGCAGTACTTC
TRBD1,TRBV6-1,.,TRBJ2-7,CASSALTGGYEQYF,TGTGCCAGCAGTGCTCTGACAGGGGGCTACGAGCAGTACTTC
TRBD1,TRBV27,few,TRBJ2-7,CASRIGTGTYEQYF,TGTGCCAGCCGGATTGGGACAGGGACCTACGAGCAGTACTTC
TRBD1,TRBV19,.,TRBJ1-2,CASSIDRSKTGGNGYTF,TGTGCCAGTAGTATAGATCGCTCCAAGACAGGGGGAAATGGCTACACCTTC
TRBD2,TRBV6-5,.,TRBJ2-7,CASSYFRGGGYEQYF,TGTGCCAGCAGTTACTTTCGCGGGGGGGGCTACGAGCAGTACTTC
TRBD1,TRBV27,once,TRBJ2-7,CASGRDRGEGEQYF,TGTGCCAGCGGAAGGGACAGGGGAGAGGGCGAGCAGTACTTC
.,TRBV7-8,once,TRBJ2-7,CASSLEAIDEQYF,TGTGCCAGCAGCTTAGAGGCAATAGACGAGCAGTACTTC
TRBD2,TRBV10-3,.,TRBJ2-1,CAISDSSGGLNEQFF,TGTGCCATCAGTGATTCCAGCGGGGGGTTGAATGAGCAGTTCTTC
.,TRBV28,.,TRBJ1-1,CASSLEESQTNTEAFF,TGTGCCAGCAGTTTAGAGGAGAGCCAAACGAACACTGAAGCTTTCTTT
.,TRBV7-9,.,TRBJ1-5,CASSLRGTYSNQPQHF,TGTGCCAGCAGCTTAAGAGGGACATATAGCAATCAGCCCCAGCATTTT
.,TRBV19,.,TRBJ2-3,CASSRGAGTDTQYF,TGTGCCAGTAGTCGGGGGGCGGGCACAGATACGCAGTATTTT
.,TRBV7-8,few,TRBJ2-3,CASSHLEGGRRDNYGDTQYF,TGTGCCAGCAGCCACTTAGAGGGGGGTCGCAGGGATAATTACGGGGATACGCAGTATTTT
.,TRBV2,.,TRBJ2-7,CASSEALKGHEQYF,TGTGCCAGCAGTGAAGCGCTTAAGGGCCACGAGCAGTACTTC
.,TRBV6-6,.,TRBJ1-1,CASGWVTEAFF,TGTGCCAGCGGGTGGGTAACTGAAGCTTTCTTT
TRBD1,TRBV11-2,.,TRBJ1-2,CASSPGTGTNYGYTF,TGTGCCAGCAGCCCGGGGACAGGAACTAACTATGGCTACACCTTC
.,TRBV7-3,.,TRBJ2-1,CASSLVDSYHEQFF,TGTGCCAGCAGCTTGGTCGACTCCTATCATGAGCAGTTCTTC
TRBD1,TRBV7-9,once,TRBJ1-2,CASSLGPDRVGGYTF,TGTGCCAGCAGCTTAGGCCCGGACAGGGTGGGGGGCTACACCTTC
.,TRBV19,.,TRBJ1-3,CASEPFGAGNTIYF,TGTGCCAGTGAGCCTTTTGGGGCTGGAAACACCATATATTTT
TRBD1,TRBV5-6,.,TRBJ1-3,CASSLGQGTGNTIYF,TGTGCCAGCAGCTTGGGACAGGGTACTGGAAACACCATATATTTT
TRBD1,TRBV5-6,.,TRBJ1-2,CASSHLVERETGYGYTF,TGTGCCAGCAGCCACTTGGTCGAGCGGGAGACAGGGTATGGCTACACCTTC
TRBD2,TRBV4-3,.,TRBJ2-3,CASSQDSSVLAGEADTQYF,TGCGCCAGCAGCCAAGACTCCTCCGTACTAGCGGGGGAGGCAGATACGCAGTATTTT
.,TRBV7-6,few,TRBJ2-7,CASSSIGNEQYF,TGTGCCAGCAGCTCCATCGGAAACGAGCAGTACTTC
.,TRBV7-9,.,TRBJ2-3,CASSQDGDGTDTQYF,TGTGCCAGCAGTCAGGACGGGGATGGGACAGATACGCAGTATTTT
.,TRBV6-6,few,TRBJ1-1,CASSSEAFF,TGTGCCAGCAGCTCGGAAGCTTTCTTT
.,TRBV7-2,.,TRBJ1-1,CASSLVFGRVGTEAFF,TGTGCCAGCAGCTTAGTTTTTGGCAGGGTGGGAACTGAAGCTTTCTTT
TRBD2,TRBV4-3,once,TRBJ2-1,CASSQEERGGWNEQFF,TGCGCCAGCAGCCAAGAGGAGCGGGGGGGTTGGAATGAGCAGTTCTTC
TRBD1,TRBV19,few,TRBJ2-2,CASSITGAGTGELFF,TGTGCCAGTAGTATAACAGGGGCCGGCACCGGGGAGCTGTTTTTT
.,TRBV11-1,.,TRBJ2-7,CASSSDGQTSYEQYF,TGTGCCAGCAGCTCGGACGGCCAGACCTCCTACGAGCAGTACTTC
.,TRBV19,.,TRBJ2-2,CASSIMTTGELFF,TGTGCCAGTAGTATTATGACCACCGGGGAGCTGTTTTTT
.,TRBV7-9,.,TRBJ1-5,CASSTEGNQPQHF,TGTGCCAGCAGCACCGAAGGGAATCAGCCCCAGCATTTT
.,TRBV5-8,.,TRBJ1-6,CASSPRLGPLHF,TGTGCCAGCAGCCCCCGATTAGGGCCCCTCCACTTT
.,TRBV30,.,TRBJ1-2,CAWGRGNYGYTF,TGTGCCTGGGGGCGGGGGAACTATGGCTACACCTTC
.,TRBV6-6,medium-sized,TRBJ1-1,CASGNSRTEAFF,TGTGCCAGCGGAAATTCTCGCACTGAAGCTTTCTTT
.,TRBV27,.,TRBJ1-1,CASSPLQGLSTEAFF,TGTGCCAGCAGTCCTCTACAGGGATTGAGCACTGAAGCTTTCTTT